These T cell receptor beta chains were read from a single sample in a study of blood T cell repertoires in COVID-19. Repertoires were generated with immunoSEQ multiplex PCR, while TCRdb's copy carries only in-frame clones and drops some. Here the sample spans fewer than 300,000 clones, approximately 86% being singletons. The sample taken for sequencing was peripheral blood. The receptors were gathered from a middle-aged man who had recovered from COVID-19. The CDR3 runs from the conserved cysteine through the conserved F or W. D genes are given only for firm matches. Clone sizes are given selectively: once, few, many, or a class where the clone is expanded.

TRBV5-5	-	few	CASSSIQGFYGYTF
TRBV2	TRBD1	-	CAENRDRGAYGYTF
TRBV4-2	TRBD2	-	CASSQDPPSGSLRPDTQYF
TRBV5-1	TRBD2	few	CASRPSGSNEQFF
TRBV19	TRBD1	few	CASTRDSEAFF
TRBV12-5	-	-	CASGRGGVQGQPQHF
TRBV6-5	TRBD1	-	CASSPRQGGQDTQYF
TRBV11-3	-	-	CASSARRGPQGGDTQYF
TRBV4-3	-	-	CASSQGGNSYEQYF
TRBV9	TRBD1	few	CASSGGTGGVYEQYF